Presented here are 10 T cell receptor beta chains from one specimen sequenced in a study of CD8+ T cells in alopecia areata. Specified treatment: oral pan-JAK inhibitor, 5-10 mg twice daily. Extracted RNA was reverse transcribed into cDNA, the sequencing template. Generated by immunoSEQ multiplex PCR, the TCRdb table keeps only in-frame clones and is missing some. The repertoire holds fewer than 200,000 clones, with approximately 62% as singletons. The specimen was CD4+ T cells sorted from blood, collected at week 24, from a patient treated with tofacitinib. The source is a human donor with alopecia areata.

This chain connects TRBV25-1 to TRBJ2-7; TRBD1 or TRBD2 may be the D gene (6 bases each). The CDR3 covers 14 residues. Trimming took off 1 base at V and 8 bases at J, with 15 bases between the two ends. CDR1 MGHDK and CDR2 SYGVNS come from the germline V gene. The CDR3 loop reads CASSELGGTRQQYF. CDR3 in DNA: TGTGCCAGCAGTGAATTGGGGGGCACTAGGCAGCAGTACTTC.

CDR3 protein: CASSEAPHTGGYTF. The CDR3 coding sequence is TGTGCCAGCAGTGAGGCACCCCATACGGGCGGCTACACCTTC. The V and J genes are TRBV6-1 and TRBJ1-2; D unresolved. Germline V gene data show CDR1 as MNHNS and CDR2 as SASEGT. The CDR3 has 14 residues. Trimming removed 3 bases at V and 8 bases at J, with 16 bases between.

J is TRBJ2-1 and V is TRBV14, with D uncertain. Germline CDR1 reads SGHDN; CDR2 reads FVKESK. The V gene lost 4 bases and the J gene lost 0 bases, with 4 bases spanning the gap. CDR3 length equals 13 residues. The DNA of the CDR3 is TGTGCCAGCAGCCGCACCTCCTACAATGAGCAGTTCTTC. Translating it yields CASSRTSYNEQFF.

This clone was counted a few times. The chain links TRBV9 to TRBJ2-2; D unresolved. Germline V gene data show CDR1 as SGDLS and CDR2 as YYNGEE. The CDR3 is 13 residues long. Trimming took off 3 bases at V and 2 bases at J, with 5 bases between the two ends. The CDR3 DNA reads TGTGCCAGCAGCGCCCTTAACACCGGGGAGCTGTTTTTT. Its translation: CASSALNTGELFF. The complete variable domain, with remaining parts taken from reference TRBV9 and TRBJ2-2, reads DSGVTQTPKHLITATGQRVTLRCSPRSGDLSVYWYQQSLDQGLQFLIQYYNGEERAKGNILERFSAQQFPDLHSELNLSSLELGDSALYFCASSALNTGELFFGEGSRLTVL.

Regarding this clone: The identical CDR3 is also encoded by other nucleotide sequences in the sample. This sequence joins TRBV29-1 and TRBJ2-3, with TRBD2 identical over 8 bases. There are 12 residues in the CDR3. V trimming: 6 bases; J trimming: 1 base; junction bases outside the gene matches: 0. Looked up from germline, CDR1 is SQVTM and CDR2 is ANQGSEA. CDR3 residues: CSVGGGTDTQYF. DNA for the CDR3: TGCAGCGTCGGGGGGGGCACAGATACGCAGTATTTT.

V usage is TRBV29-1 and J usage is TRBJ2-3; a weak D match, TRBD2 (6 bases). Deletions cut 7 bases from V and 5 bases from J, with 10 bases between. Per the germline V gene, CDR1 is SQVTM and CDR2 is ANQGSEA. The CDR3 is 11 residues long. CDR3 DNA sequence: TGCAGCGAGACTAGGGGAGATACGCAGTATTTT. This codes for CSETRGDTQYF.

The rearrangement joins TRBV2 to TRBJ2-5; D remains ambiguous. The germline CDR1 and CDR2 sequences are SNHLY and FYNNEI. The V end was cut by 4 bases, the J end by 2 bases, with 8 bases between. This CDR3 region has 13 residues. This chain's CDR3 is CASSAELQETQYF. Here the CDR3 DNA reads TGTGCCAGCAGTGCTGAGTTGCAAGAGACCCAGTACTTC.

The CDR3 region has the DNA TGTGCCAGCAGTAACGGACAGGGATTTCTGGAGACCCAGTACTTC. Translated, it gives CASSNGQGFLETQYF. The chain couples TRBV2 to TRBJ2-5; TRBD1 matches 8 bases. Germline values: CDR1 SNHLY, CDR2 FYNNEI. The CDR3 has 15 residues. The J segment lost 5 bases and the V segment lost 5 bases, leaving 10 bases of the junction unmatched.

This clone showed up just a few times. The same CDR3 also results from other DNA sequences found in this sample. CDR3 residues: CSVDTGTHYNEQFF. The CDR3 region has the DNA TGCAGCGTTGACACAGGGACTCACTACAATGAGCAGTTCTTC. The J gene is TRBJ2-1, the V gene TRBV29-1; D is possibly TRBD1 or TRBD2 (6 bases each). Per germline, CDR1 SQVTM and CDR2 ANQGSEA. The V end was cut by 3 bases, the J end by 3 bases, with 12 bases between. The CDR3 contains 14 residues.

The chain has TRBV23-1 and TRBJ2-7; 8 positions match TRBD1. TRBV23-1 has ORF status, its function being uncertain. V dropped 8 bases and J dropped 2; count of bases not matched to a gene: 8. This CDR3 region has 14 residues. The CDR3 is CASRQTGETYEQYF. The CDR3 coding sequence is TGCGCCAGCCGGCAGACAGGGGAAACCTACGAGCAGTACTTC.